This TCR beta chain originates from a study of identical twins. About this clonotype: The junction departs from the called germline gene at one end, perhaps through a read error.

This CDR3 comprises 15 residues. Germline V CDR1 and CDR2: MDHEN, SYDVKM. The cDNA had a unique molecular identifier and a template-switch universal primer site. TCRdb independently ran MiXCR on the 5' RACE reads; one entry per CDR3 protein. The sample consists of roughly 1.6 million distinct CDR3 sequences, around 33% of them appearing once. The sequenced material came from cord blood. The sequence came from a newborn girl in good health. This chain links TRBV28 with TRBJ1-2; TRBD1 might be the D (6 bases). The DNA of the CDR3 is TGTGCCAGCAGCCTTAACACAGGGACCAACTATGGCCACACCTTC. Protein sequence: CASSLNTGTNYGHTF.